One and the same sample provided the 11 T cell receptor beta chains below, sequenced in a study of T-cell memory formation after mild COVID-19. TCRdb used MiXCR to reprocess the 5' RACE reads, holding one entry per CDR3 protein. Among 280,000 or so distinct CDR3 sequences listed, under 8.5% were seen once. Sequences were obtained from PBMCs or a T cell subset sorted from them (not recorded which). The origin of the receptors is a man aged 18 to 30 who had mild COVID-19 (a few samples of this study predate the infection). Cell type and time point are not known.

In this sample, this clonotype turned up a few times. This chain connects TRBV29-1 to TRBJ1-6, with 9 bases aligning to TRBD1. Looked up from germline, CDR1 is SQVTM and CDR2 is ANQGSEA. The CDR3 totals 14 residues. J lost 8 bases, V lost 6 bases, and 8 bases had no gene match. CDR3 loop: CSVAFGTGHSPLHF. In DNA, the CDR3 is TGCAGCGTGGCCTTTGGGACAGGGCATTCACCCCTCCACTTT.

The rearrangement uses TRBV5-1 and TRBJ2-7; 11 nucleotides line up with TRBD2. V was pared by 3 bases and J by 3 bases, with 5 bases of the junction left unmatched. This CDR3 comprises 15 residues. Germline V lookup: CDR1 SGHRS, CDR2 YFSETQ. In nucleotides, the CDR3 is TGCGCCAGCAGCTCCGGGACTAGCGGACTCTACGAGCAGTACTTC. Amino acid sequence: CASSSGTSGLYEQYF.

This clonotype was detected many times. This chain joins TRBV6-4 and TRBJ2-3, with D unresolved. Germline V gene data show CDR1 as MRHNA and CDR2 as SNTAGT. The length of the CDR3 is 15 residues. Trimming cost V 2 bases and J 0 bases, with 9 bases left between them. CDR3 region: CASSDRAASTDTQYF. CDR3 coding DNA: TGTGCCAGCAGTGACCGTGCAGCTAGCACAGATACGCAGTATTTT.

The chain combines TRBV7-2 with TRBJ2-5, with TRBD2 matching over 11 bases. Germline V gene sequence: CDR1 SGHTA, CDR2 FQGNSA. Unmatched junction bases numbered 13, after V lost 5 bases and J lost 5 bases. CDR3 size: 17 residues. In DNA form, the CDR3 reads TGTGCCAGCAGCGCGAACGAGCCTAGCGGGGGGTCGGAGACCCAGTACTTC. This gives the protein CASSANEPSGGSETQYF.

This clonotype was picked up many times. The gene calls are TRBV5-1 and TRBJ1-2; the D gene is possibly TRBD1 (6 bases). There are 14 residues in the CDR3. The V end was cut by 0 bases, the J end by 5 bases, with 11 bases between. Germline V gene data show CDR1 as SGHRS and CDR2 as YFSETQ. In DNA form, the CDR3 reads TGCGCCAGCAGCTTGGGTGCAGGGGAATATGGCTACACCTTC. As protein: CASSLGAGEYGYTF.

The genes are TRBV4-2 and TRBJ1-2, with 7 nucleotides matching TRBD1. CDR3 length: 14 residues. CDR1 and CDR2 from the germline V gene are LGHNA and YNFKEQ. After removal of 7 bases from V and 8 bases from J, the junction contained 13 bases not matched to a gene. The CDR3 loop is CASTTGQQEWGYTF. The DNA of the CDR3 is TGTGCCAGCACCACGGGACAGCAAGAGTGGGGCTACACCTTC.

This clonotype was seen a handful of times. The chain links TRBV29-1 to TRBJ2-1; maybe TRBD2 (7 bases). The V gene lost 0 bases and the J gene lost 0 bases, with 12 bases spanning the gap. The CDR3 extends over 16 amino acids. Per the germline V gene, CDR1 is SQVTM and CDR2 is ANQGSEA. CDR3: CSVEDGGASSYNEQFF. The CDR3 coding sequence is TGCAGCGTTGAAGATGGGGGGGCGAGCTCCTACAATGAGCAGTTCTTC.

V usage is TRBV29-1 and J usage is TRBJ2-7; D remains unclear. This CDR3 is built from 8 residues. Germline CDR1 and CDR2: SQVTM and ANQGSEA. DNA for the CDR3: TGCAGAGGGCTGGAGCAGTACGTC. Encoded protein: CRGLEQYV.

This clonotype appeared a few times. The J gene is TRBJ2-5, the V gene TRBV5-1, with no clear D. CDR3 length equals 16 residues. Trimming stripped 7 bases from V and 2 bases from J, with 21 bases between. CDR1 is SGHRS, CDR2 YFSETQ, per germline. The CDR3: CASQRGVRSTQETQYF. The CDR3 DNA is TGCGCCAGCCAACGCGGAGTGAGGAGTACGCAAGAGACCCAGTACTTC. The variable domain in full, completed from reference TRBV5-1 and TRBJ2-5, reads KAGVTQTPRYLIKTRGQQVTLSCSPISGHRSVSWYQQTPGQGLQFLFEYFSETQRNKGNFPGRFSGRQFSNSRSEMNVSTLELGDSALYLCASQRGVRSTQETQYFGPGTRLLVL.

This clonotype was detected only a few times. The chain has TRBV15 and TRBJ1-2, with D possibly TRBD1 on 5 matching bases. V lost 1 base to trimming and J lost 6 bases, with 12 bases between them. Germline loops: CDR1 LNHNV, CDR2 YYDKDF (reference sequence). There are 14 residues in the CDR3. CDR3: CATSRVGTGDGYTF. The CDR3 DNA follows: TGTGCCACCAGCAGAGTAGGAACAGGAGATGGCTACACCTTC.

This clonotype has at least ten counts. This chain joins TRBV9 and TRBJ2-2, with D perhaps TRBD1 or TRBD2 (5 bases each). V lost 4 bases and J lost 0, with 13 bases in between. Germline V CDR1 and CDR2: SGDLS, YYNGEE. The CDR3 totals 16 residues. DNA for the CDR3: TGTGCCAGCAGCCCCCGGGACCGATCGAACACCGGGGAGCTGTTTTTT. This codes for CASSPRDRSNTGELFF.